A selection of T cell receptor beta chains follows, all from one sample in a study of response to subunit inactivated influenza vaccine. Via MiXCR, TCRdb re-called the RT-PCR reads, giving one row per CDR3 protein. This sample has 500,000 or so distinct CDR3 sequences, with approximately 15% found just once. Here the sequenced sample was CD4+ T cells sorted from PBMCs, taken 23 months after vaccination. All receptors come from a man aged 50 to 69 who received an inactivated influenza vaccine. Each CDR3 is given with its conserved first and last residue. The D gene is left open where the match is weak. Clone sizes are given selectively: once, few, many, or a class where the clone is expanded.

DNA,CDR3,size,J,D,V
TGTGCCAGCAGCTTAGGGGAACGCTATGGCTACACCTTC,CASSLGERYGYTF,-,TRBJ1-2,-,TRBV7-2
TGCAGTGCTACCGGACAGGGGTCCAGCAATGAGCAGTTCTTC,CSATGQGSSNEQFF,-,TRBJ2-1,TRBD1,TRBV20-1
TGCAGTGCTCATACAGGGTCCGAGCAGTACTTC,CSAHTGSEQYF,few,TRBJ2-7,-,TRBV20-1
TGTGCCAGCAGAAGACAGGGAGGGGCTAGCACAGATACGCAGTATTTT,CASRRQGGASTDTQYF,-,TRBJ2-3,-,TRBV7-6
TGCGCCAGCAGCCAAGTGACCACGGGAAATCTGAAACTGTTTTTT,CASSQVTTGNLKLFF,-,TRBJ1-4,-,TRBV4-1
TGTGCCAGCAGTGACCCTAACACAGATACGCAGTATTTT,CASSDPNTDTQYF,few,TRBJ2-3,-,TRBV6-1
TGCGCCAGCAGGGAGGGGGACCCCTCCTACGAGCAGTACTTC,CASREGDPSYEQYF,-,TRBJ2-7,-,TRBV5-1
TGTGCCAGCAGCTCGACTAGCGGGGGGGCCCGCGATACGCAGTATTTT,CASSSTSGGARDTQYF,many,TRBJ2-3,TRBD2,TRBV7-2
TGTGCCAGCAGCCAAGATTCAGGGGGGTACACTGAAGCTTTCTTT,CASSQDSGGYTEAFF,once,TRBJ1-1,TRBD1,TRBV4-2
TGTGCCACCAGTGCTGGGTATGGTCAGCCCCAGCATTTT,CATSAGYGQPQHF,-,TRBJ1-5,-,TRBV24-1
TGTGCCAGCAGCTTACTGCGCGGGATTGGTGAGCAGTTCTTC,CASSLLRGIGEQFF,few,TRBJ2-1,-,TRBV7-8
TGTGCCAGCAGCTTAGACGGGGGATACTACAATGAGCAGTTCTTC,CASSLDGGYYNEQFF,few,TRBJ2-1,-,TRBV11-2
TGTGCCAGCAGCCGGGGACAGAGGACCACTGAAGCTTTCTTT,CASSRGQRTTEAFF,few,TRBJ1-1,TRBD1,TRBV14
TGTGCCAGCAGACAAACCCTTGTAGCGGCAACGCAGTATTTT,CASRQTLVAATQYF,-,TRBJ2-3,-,TRBV28
TGTGCCAGCAGCCAAAACAGGGTGGAGAGTCAGCCCCAGCATTTT,CASSQNRVESQPQHF,-,TRBJ1-5,-,TRBV4-2
TGTGCCAGCAGGTGGCTAGCGGAGGCCCATGAGCAGTTCTTC,CASRWLAEAHEQFF,-,TRBJ2-1,TRBD2,TRBV2
TGTGCCAGCAGCGGGGGACCAGATATCGGCGAGCAGTACTTC,CASSGGPDIGEQYF,few,TRBJ2-7,-,TRBV9
TGCGCCAGCAGAGAAGGACAGGGACGGGCGGACGAGCAGTACTTC,CASREGQGRADEQYF,-,TRBJ2-7,TRBD1,TRBV10-1
TGTGCCAGCAGTACCAGGGAAACCTACGAGCAGTACTTC,CASSTRETYEQYF,few,TRBJ2-7,-,TRBV7-2
TGTGCCAGCTCAAAAAACGGGGGTTACGAGCAGTACTTC,CASSKNGGYEQYF,many,TRBJ2-7,-,TRBV7-2
TGTGCCAGCAGCAAAGACACGGCTAATTCACCCCTCCACTTT,CASSKDTANSPLHF,-,TRBJ1-6,-,TRBV7-9
TGTGCCACCAGCCCTCACTCAGACACCGGGGAGCTGTTTTTT,CATSPHSDTGELFF,few,TRBJ2-2,-,TRBV15
TGTGCCAGCAGTCCCCCCGACACCAACAATGAGCAGTTCTTC,CASSPPDTNNEQFF,many,TRBJ2-1,-,TRBV6-1
TGCGCCAGCAGCTTGGGCGGGGGACCAACCACAGATACGCAGTATTTT,CASSLGGGPTTDTQYF,-,TRBJ2-3,TRBD2,TRBV5-1
TGTGCCAGCAGCCCAGATAGCATAGGGGGTAGTGTCTATGGCTACACCTTC,CASSPDSIGGSVYGYTF,few,TRBJ1-2,-,TRBV4-2
TGTGCCAGCACTGCAAATGGTGGAAGACCCGAAGCTTTCTTT,CASTANGGRPEAFF,-,TRBJ1-1,-,TRBV12-3/TRBV12-4
TGCAGTGCTAGGGTCAGGGGCATGACCGGGGAGCTGTTTTTT,CSARVRGMTGELFF,-,TRBJ2-2,-,TRBV20-1
TGTGCCAGCAGTCTCGGGAGAGCTAATGAGCAGTTCTTC,CASSLGRANEQFF,few,TRBJ2-1,-,TRBV11-2
TGTGCCAGCAGCTTAGAGAGGGCCGGGGAGCTGTTTTTT,CASSLERAGELFF,few,TRBJ2-2,-,TRBV7-2
TGTGCCATTCGGACTAGCGGGGGATCCTACAATGAGCAGTTCTTC,CAIRTSGGSYNEQFF,many,TRBJ2-1,TRBD2,TRBV10-3
TGTGCCAGCAGAAAAACTAGCGGGGACGATGAGCAGTTCTTC,CASRKTSGDDEQFF,many,TRBJ2-1,TRBD2,TRBV12-3/TRBV12-4
TGTGCCAGCAGCGGCGGGGAGCGGTGGACAGATACGCAGTATTTT,CASSGGERWTDTQYF,-,TRBJ2-3,-,TRBV9
TGCAGTGCTCCTTCAGGGCCCACGCCGTACACTGAAGCTTTCTTT,CSAPSGPTPYTEAFF,-,TRBJ1-1,-,TRBV20-1
TGCGCCAGCAGCTTGGTACTAGCGGGGAACACAGATACGCAGTATTTT,CASSLVLAGNTDTQYF,-,TRBJ2-3,TRBD2,TRBV5-1
TGTGCCAGCTCACGACAACAGGGGACTAGTTCCTACGAGCAGTACTTC,CASSRQQGTSSYEQYF,-,TRBJ2-7,-,TRBV18
TGTGCCAGCAAAACAGGGAACTATGGCTACACCTTC,CASKTGNYGYTF,-,TRBJ1-2,-,TRBV6-5
TGTGCCATCAGTGAGCCGACAGGGACAGATACGCAGTATTTT,CAISEPTGTDTQYF,-,TRBJ2-3,TRBD1,TRBV10-3
TGTGCCAGCAGCCAAGGGACTAGCGGGGGGGGACAGACCCAGTACTTC,CASSQGTSGGGQTQYF,few,TRBJ2-5,TRBD2,TRBV4-2
TGCGCCAGCAGCTTGGAAAATAGCGGCGAGCAGTACTTC,CASSLENSGEQYF,few,TRBJ2-7,-,TRBV5-1
TGTGCCAGCAGGCAGTTGGACAGGGGTCTATACGAGCAGTACTTC,CASRQLDRGLYEQYF,few,TRBJ2-7,TRBD1,TRBV6-2/TRBV6-3
TGTGCCAGCAGAACCCCGGGGGGGTCCTACGAGCAGTACTTC,CASRTPGGSYEQYF,few,TRBJ2-7,TRBD2,TRBV6-2/TRBV6-3
TGCAGTGCTAGTCGAGGGGGCGGTTCAGAGACCCAGTACTTC,CSASRGGGSETQYF,few,TRBJ2-5,TRBD1,TRBV20-1
TGCGCCAGCAGCCGCGGGAGTACAGCCACCGGGGAGCTGTTTTTT,CASSRGSTATGELFF,-,TRBJ2-2,TRBD2,TRBV4-3
TGCGCCAGCAGACTCCCGTTTAGCACAGATACGCAGTATTTT,CASRLPFSTDTQYF,-,TRBJ2-3,-,TRBV5-1
TGTGCCAGCAGTGTACAGGGGGCGAAGTATGGCTACACCTTC,CASSVQGAKYGYTF,many,TRBJ1-2,TRBD1,TRBV2
TGTGCCAGCAGCTTAGGACAAGCAACTAATGAAAAACTGTTTTTT,CASSLGQATNEKLFF,-,TRBJ1-4,-,TRBV11-2
TGTGCCAGCAGTTACTCCCCGACACTAGCGGGAGCTTACAATGAGCAGTTCTTC,CASSYSPTLAGAYNEQFF,few,TRBJ2-1,TRBD2,TRBV6-2/TRBV6-3
TGCGCCAGCAGCTTCACAGCCAGCACTGAAGCTTTCTTT,CASSFTASTEAFF,-,TRBJ1-1,-,TRBV5-1
TGTGCCATCAGTGAGGGGTCCGGGGAGCTGTTTTTT,CAISEGSGELFF,few,TRBJ2-2,-,TRBV10-3
TGTGCCAGCAGCCACCAAAACCAAGAGACCCAGTACTTC,CASSHQNQETQYF,-,TRBJ2-5,-,TRBV3-1
TGCGCCAGCACCAGGGGGGCCGCCGGCACAGATACGCAGTATTTT,CASTRGAAGTDTQYF,-,TRBJ2-3,-,TRBV4-3
TGTGCCAGCAGCCAAGCGTGGGGCGAGCAGTACTTC,CASSQAWGEQYF,few,TRBJ2-7,-,TRBV4-2
TGTGCCAGCAGCCCCGATCCTAGCTCCTACGAGCAGTACTTC,CASSPDPSSYEQYF,-,TRBJ2-7,-,TRBV12-3/TRBV12-4
TGTGCCAGCAGCTGGGGTACAGGGAACAATGAGCAGTTCTTC,CASSWGTGNNEQFF,-,TRBJ2-1,-,TRBV9
TGTGCCAGCAGCGTAGGGCTCGGGAGCTCCTACAATGAGCAGTTCTTC,CASSVGLGSSYNEQFF,many,TRBJ2-1,-,TRBV9
TGTGCCAGCAGCCGCCGCGTAGCGGGTAGCAAAGAGACCCAGTACTTC,CASSRRVAGSKETQYF,-,TRBJ2-5,TRBD2,TRBV7-8